This is a list of T cell receptor beta chains from one sample in a study of cytomegalovirus exposure and HLA in healthy donors. TCRdb's copy holds only in-frame clones and misses some; the assay was immunoSEQ multiplex PCR. The sample lists about 150,000 clones, about 75% occurring once. Input material: PBMCs. The receptors come from a man aged 30-40 years in good health and CMV-seronegative. Each CDR3 is given with its conserved first and last residue.

>TRBJ2-3|TRBV27
CASSPRTGTQYF
>TRBJ1-4|TRBV5-4
CASSLSGGGDNEKLFF
>TRBJ1-6|TRBV28
CASSSPSGVRNSPLHF
>TRBJ2-2|TRBV30
CAWEQGDGELFF
>TRBJ1-1|TRBV7-3
CASSLTSNTEAFF
>TRBJ2-1|TRBV11-3
CASSTSRDFNEQFF
>TRBJ2-5|TRBV7-8
CASSPEPTSGPKGTQYF
>TRBJ2-2|TRBV5-1
CASSLGQGVTGELFF
>NA|TRBV5-5
CASSFLAGESEQYF
>TRBJ1-2|TRBV7-9
CASSPLEALTFNYGYTF
>TRBJ1-2|TRBV28
CASNSPTGGVYGYTF
>TRBJ1-5|TRBV5-6
CASSSASGGGAQHF
>TRBJ1-2|TRBV19
CASSIGTGDYTGYTF
>TRBJ1-2|TRBV28
CASRGQGEGFGYTF
>TRBJ2-2|TRBV2
CASSLSDRVGGELFF
>TRBJ1-2|TRBV30
CAWSSLDGYTF